This entry describes one TCR beta chain. Its specificity is not known. Profiled with immunoSEQ multiplex PCR; TCRdb holds only in-frame clones, not every one. The table shows some 320,000 clones, with roughly 91% occurring only once. This sample is drawn from a study of shared clonotypes between healthy human individuals. General study findings and limits: Blood was the only sampled material, and tissue repertoires likely differ. Among donors, the sharing of clonotypes was expected to be influenced by sequencing depth.

CDR1 is MDHEN, CDR2 SYDVKM, per germline. The CDR3 spans 14 residues. The V and J ends lost 2 bases and 4 bases respectively, with 10 bases between them. CD8 memory cells included CD45RO+ cells plus CCR7-negative CD45RA+ TemRA cells. The sequence was obtained from a man in his late teens or twenties in good health. Sequenced input: memory CD8+ T cells sorted from blood. Subset of the sample: CD45RO+ cells pooled with CCR7-negative TemRA cells. The chain carries TRBV28 and TRBJ2-3; D call uncertain. The CDR3 is CASSLVPVPDTQYF. The DNA for the CDR3 is TGTGCCAGCAGTTTAGTACCCGTCCCAGATACGCAGTATTTT.